The 24 T cell receptor beta chains below all came from one sample that was sequenced in a study of identical twins. TCRdb re-analysed the 5' RACE reads in MiXCR, keeping a single row per CDR3 protein. The sample carries hundreds of thousands of distinct CDR3 sequences, roughly 6% recorded once. The sequenced sample was naive T cells sorted from blood. All receptors derive from a man aged 18 to 30 in good health.

This clonotype was picked up a small number of times. The chain links TRBV27 to TRBJ2-2; TRBD2 matches at 7 bases. The V gene's germline CDR1 is MNHEY and CDR2 SMNVEV (reference sequence). The V segment lost 6 bases and the J segment 4 bases; nucleotides outside the gene matches: 11. The CDR3 runs 16 residues. The CDR3 coding sequence is TGTGCCAGCAGGCCGGGGGACTATACGCCCACCGGGGAGCTGTTTTTT. Amino acids: CASRPGDYTPTGELFF.

This clonotype has just a few counts. V gene TRBV11-3 combines with J gene TRBJ2-1; unclear D gene. The CDR3 covers 12 residues. The germline CDR1 and CDR2 sequences are SGHNT and YENEEA. V lost 1 base, J lost 10 bases, and 8 bases lay in between. The CDR3 reads CASSLGTAEQFF. DNA for the CDR3: TGTGCCAGCAGCTTAGGGACGGCCGAGCAGTTCTTC.

This clonotype was counted a single time. The rearrangement links TRBV6-2 or TRBV6-3 to TRBJ2-7; 7 positions match TRBD1. After removal of 5 bases from V and 2 bases from J, the junction contained 6 bases not matched to a gene. Germline V CDR1 and CDR2: MNHEY, SVGEGT. The CDR3 totals 14 residues. CDR3 in amino acids: CASSPRGQTYEQYV. In DNA form, the CDR3 reads TGTGCCAGCAGTCCTAGGGGACAGACCTACGAGCAGTACGTC.

This clonotype was detected ten times or more. The genes are TRBV12-3 or TRBV12-4 and TRBJ1-6; D is unclear. V gave up 4 bases and J gave up 3 bases, with 16 bases separating them. The CDR3 spans 17 residues. The CDR3: CASSSLSGASYNSPLHF. In DNA, the CDR3 is TGTGCCAGCAGTTCGCTCTCCGGAGCGAGCTATAATTCACCCCTCCACTTT.

The chain carries TRBV20-1 and TRBJ2-5, with unresolved D. The germline V gene encodes CDR1 DFQATT and CDR2 SNEGSKA (reference sequence). The V gene lost 2 bases and the J gene lost 5 bases, with 9 bases spanning the gap. The CDR3 contains 12 residues. CDR3 sequence reads: CSARREAETQYF. CDR3 in DNA: TGCAGTGCTAGAAGGGAAGCGGAGACCCAGTACTTC.

This clonotype was found many times. V is TRBV28 and J is TRBJ2-2; D might be TRBD2 (5 bases). The germline V gene has CDR1 MDHEN and CDR2 SYDVKM. This CDR3 has 14 amino acids. The V end was cut by 10 bases, the J end by 5 bases, with 17 bases between. The CDR3 DNA sequence: TGTGCCACTAAAGCGGCATCGAGGACCGGGGAGCTGTTTTTT. This sequence encodes CATKAASRTGELFF.

V is TRBV7-7 and J is TRBJ2-7, with D tentatively TRBD1 (5 bases). Between the trimmed V and J ends, which lost 5 bases and 2 bases, there was a span of 13 bases. The germline CDR1 and CDR2 sequences are SSHAT and FNYEAQ (reference sequence). This CDR3 has 14 amino acids. As DNA, the CDR3 is TGTGCCAGCAGCAAACAGGACGGTCCCTACGAGCAGTACTTC. The encoded protein is CASSKQDGPYEQYF.

This clonotype has ten or more counts. The chain has TRBV20-1 and TRBJ2-3, with D possibly TRBD2 on 6 matching bases. The germline V gene has CDR1 DFQATT and CDR2 SNEGSKA (reference sequence). The ends were cut back, 0 bases at V and 3 bases at J, with 10 bases in the middle. The CDR3 loop spans 14 amino acids. CDR3 residues: CSARDHGGTDTQYF. CDR3 bases: TGCAGTGCTAGAGATCACGGAGGGACAGATACGCAGTATTTT.

This clonotype was seen at least ten times. The chain combines TRBV10-3 with TRBJ1-6, with D possibly TRBD1 on 5 matching bases. This CDR3 spans 14 amino acids. The V end was cut by 2 bases, the J end by 8 bases, with 10 bases between. Germline CDR1 ENHRY, CDR2 SYGVKD. CDR3 DNA: TGTGCCATCAGTGAGGGGGGAGCGTATTCACCCCTCCACTTT. It is translated as CAISEGGAYSPLHF.

At least ten counts were recorded for this clonotype. This rearrangement joins TRBV12-3 or TRBV12-4 to TRBJ2-2; D is undetermined. V lost 5 bases and J 0 bases, leaving 10 bases between the germline ends. The CDR3 covers 15 residues. CDR3 sequence: CASSPVNANTGELFF. CDR3 DNA sequence: TGTGCCAGCAGTCCCGTGAACGCGAACACCGGGGAGCTGTTTTTT.

The V gene is TRBV30, the J gene TRBJ1-5; 8 bases are shared with TRBD1. V lost 1 base and J lost 7; bases outside the gene matches: 9. The CDR3 covers 15 residues. In germline, CDR1 is GTSNPN, CDR2 SVGIG (reference sequence). The CDR3 protein is CAWSAFGQGGQPQHF. CDR3 DNA: TGTGCCTGGAGTGCGTTTGGACAGGGTGGGCAGCCCCAGCATTTT.

This clonotype was detected only a few times. V is TRBV7-2 and J is TRBJ2-5; D remains unclear. Germline values: CDR1 SGHTA, CDR2 FQGNSA. The CDR3 is 16 residues long. Trimming pared 2 bases from V and 0 bases from J, leaving 13 bases between. In DNA form, the CDR3 reads TGTGCCAGCAGCTTACTTGGCGGAAAGTACCAAGAGACCCAGTACTTC. This encodes CASSLLGGKYQETQYF.

The V call is TRBV6-5, the J call TRBJ2-7; D possibly corresponds to TRBD1 (5 bases). The CDR3 sequence is 16 residues long. Trimming removed 2 bases at V and 0 bases at J, with 14 bases between. Germline CDR1 MNHEY, CDR2 SVGAGI. Written as DNA, the CDR3 is TGTGCCAGCAGTTACCCAGTGGGGCCAAGCTCCTACGAGCAGTACTTC. Residues: CASSYPVGPSSYEQYF.

This rearrangement joins TRBV7-6 to TRBJ2-1, with D perhaps matching TRBD2 (6 bases). Germline CDR1 and CDR2: SGHVS and FNYEAQ. Trimming cost V 0 bases and J 8 bases, with 8 bases left between them. The length of the CDR3 is 13 residues. CDR3 amino acids: CASSLAPGDEQFF. The CDR3 region has the DNA TGTGCCAGCAGCTTAGCGCCGGGGGATGAGCAGTTCTTC.

The sample holds many counts of this clonotype. The gene calls are TRBV29-1 and TRBJ2-3; D is possibly TRBD2 (7 bases). This CDR3 contains 13 residues. Trimming left V 7 bases short and J 2 bases short, with 13 bases between. Germline V gene data show CDR1 as SQVTM and CDR2 as ANQGSEA. The CDR3 spells CSGRRGPTDTQYF. CDR3 sequence (DNA): TGCAGCGGGCGGCGGGGGCCCACAGATACGCAGTATTTT.

This clonotype showed up many times. This CDR3 reads CASTVLLAAGELFF. CDR3 in DNA: TGTGCCAGCACCGTCCTACTGGCAGCCGGGGAGCTGTTTTTT. The chain links TRBV5-5 to TRBJ2-2; unclear D gene. Trimming shortened V by 6 bases and J by 6 bases, and 15 bases separated the two germline ends. CDR1 and CDR2 (germline): SGHKS, YYEKEE (reference sequence). CDR3 size: 14 residues.

This chain joins TRBV4-2 and TRBJ2-1; D perhaps matches TRBD2 (5 bases). This CDR3 has 14 residues. The V end lost 4 bases, the J end lost 3 bases, and 10 bases lay between the germline ends. Germline V lookup: CDR1 LGHNA, CDR2 YNFKEQ. The CDR3 loop is CASSLVRDYNEQFF. The CDR3 nucleotides are TGTGCCAGCAGCCTCGTTCGGGACTACAATGAGCAGTTCTTC.

This clonotype was recorded many times. V usage is TRBV27 and J usage is TRBJ2-1; TRBD2 aligns across 12 bases. CDR1 MNHEY and CDR2 SMNVEV come from the germline V gene (reference sequence). The CDR3 is made up of 19 amino acids. J gave up 0 bases and V 3 bases, and 9 bases lay outside the gene matches. The DNA of the CDR3 is TGTGCCAGCAGTTTCCGACTAGCGGGAGCGGGGGGCTCCTACAATGAGCAGTTCTTC. Translation: CASSFRLAGAGGSYNEQFF.

This clonotype was counted a few times. The J gene is TRBJ1-3, the V gene TRBV5-1; D perhaps matches TRBD1 (5 bases). The CDR3 totals 15 residues. Germline CDR1 is SGHRS and CDR2 is YFSETQ. Trimming stripped 3 bases from V and 2 bases from J, with 12 bases between. CDR3 in DNA: TGCGCCAGCAGCTCGGGACTGCTAACTGGAAACACCATATATTTT. Translation gives CASSSGLLTGNTIYF.

This clonotype occurred a few times. V usage is TRBV6-2 or TRBV6-3 and J usage is TRBJ2-5; 8 nucleotides agree with TRBD2. Germline CDR1 is MNHEY and CDR2 is SVGEGT. The CDR3 spans 13 residues. Losses at the gene ends were 11 bases for V and 5 bases for J; bases not matched to a gene: 10. CDR3 sequence: CASRAGRAETQYF. CDR3 coding DNA: TGTGCCTCTCGCGCCGGGAGGGCGGAGACCCAGTACTTC.

This clonotype was seen only a few times. The chain links TRBV5-1 to TRBJ2-1, with TRBD2 matching 9 bases. The CDR3 length is 17 residues. After removal of 3 bases from V and 9 bases from J, the junction contained 16 bases not matched to a gene. In germline, CDR1 is SGHRS, CDR2 YFSETQ. CDR3 in DNA: TGCGCCAGCAGCTCGCCTCATGCGGGTAGCGGGAGAGTTGAGCAGTTCTTC. Its translation: CASSSPHAGSGRVEQFF.

The rearrangement uses TRBV19 and TRBJ2-7; 14 bases agree with TRBD2. This CDR3 is built from 16 residues. Germline V gene data show CDR1 as LNHDA and CDR2 as SQIVND (reference sequence). Unmatched junction bases numbered 1, after V lost 3 bases and J lost 0 bases. CDR3 bases: TGTGCCAGTAGTATGGGGACTAGCGGGAGCTCCTACGAGCAGTACTTC. Amino acids: CASSMGTSGSSYEQYF.

This clonotype was counted many times. The chain combines TRBV29-1 with TRBJ2-1; D call uncertain. V was clipped by 3 bases and J by 14 bases, with 14 bases between them. The CDR3 contains 11 residues. The germline V gene encodes CDR1 SQVTM and CDR2 ANQGSEA. CDR3 amino acids: CSVDLGRGEFF. In nucleotides, the CDR3 is TGCAGCGTTGATCTGGGCAGAGGAGAGTTCTTC.

This clonotype was counted a few times. The rearrangement joins TRBV10-3 to TRBJ2-7; no clear D gene. The CDR3 contains 14 residues. Trimming stripped 4 bases from V and 4 bases from J, with 14 bases between. Germline loops: CDR1 ENHRY, CDR2 SYGVKD. The CDR3 is CAISASNGGYEQYV. The CDR3 coding sequence is TGTGCCATCAGTGCCTCAAACGGTGGGTACGAGCAGTACGTC.